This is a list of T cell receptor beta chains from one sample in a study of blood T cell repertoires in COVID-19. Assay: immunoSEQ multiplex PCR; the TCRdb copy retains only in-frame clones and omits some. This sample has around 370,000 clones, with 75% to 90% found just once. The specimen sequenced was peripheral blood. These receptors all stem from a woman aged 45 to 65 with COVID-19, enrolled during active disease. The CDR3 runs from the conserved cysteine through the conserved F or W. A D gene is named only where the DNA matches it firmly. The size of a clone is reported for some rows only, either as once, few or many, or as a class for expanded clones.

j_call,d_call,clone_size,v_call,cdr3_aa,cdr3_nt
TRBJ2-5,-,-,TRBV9,CASSVWGEETQYF,TGTGCCAGCAGCGTTTGGGGGGAGGAGACCCAGTACTTC
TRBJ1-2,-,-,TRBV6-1,CASSELAPTGGYTF,TGTGCCAGCAGTGAACTGGCACCCACGGGTGGCTACACCTTC
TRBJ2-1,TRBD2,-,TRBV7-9,CASSLASGSSYEQFF,TGTGCCAGCAGCTTAGCTAGCGGGAGTTCCTATGAGCAGTTCTTC
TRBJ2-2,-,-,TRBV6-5,CASNPRLTNTGELFF,TGTGCCAGCAATCCCCGACTGACGAACACCGGGGAGCTGTTTTTT
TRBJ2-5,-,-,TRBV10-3,CAISEGTYQETQYF,TGTGCCATCAGTGAAGGGACATACCAAGAGACCCAGTACTTC
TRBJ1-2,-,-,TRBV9,CASSTLPGANGYTF,TGTGCCAGCAGCACCCTACCAGGGGCGAATGGCTACACCTTC
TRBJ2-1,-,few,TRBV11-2,CASSLSLALSYNEQFF,TGTGCCAGCAGCTTAAGCCTAGCGCTGTCCTACAATGAGCAGTTCTTC
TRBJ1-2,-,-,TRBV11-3,CASSLQFGGYTF,TGTGCCAGCAGCTTACAGTTTGGTGGCTACACCTTC
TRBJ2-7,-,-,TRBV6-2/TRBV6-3,CASSYPIQEGEQYF,TGTGCCAGCAGTTATCCGATACAGGAAGGCGAGCAGTACTTC
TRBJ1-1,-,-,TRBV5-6,CASSPLSVNTEAFF,TGTGCCAGCAGCCCCTTGTCGGTGAACACTGAAGCTTTCTTT
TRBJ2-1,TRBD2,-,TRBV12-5,CASGFTGLVSYNEQFF,TGTGCTAGTGGTTTCACCGGACTAGTTTCCTACAATGAGCAGTTCTTC
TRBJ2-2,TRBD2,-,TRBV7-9,CASSQGTSGATGELFF,TGTGCCAGCAGCCAGGGGACTAGCGGGGCCACCGGGGAGCTGTTTTTT
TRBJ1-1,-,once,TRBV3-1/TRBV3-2,CASSSGGAEAFF,TGTGCCAGCAGCTCCGGCGGGGCTGAAGCTTTCTTT
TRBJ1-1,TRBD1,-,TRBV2,CASTTGQAINTEAFF,TGTGCCAGCACTACCGGACAGGCCATTAACACTGAAGCTTTCTTT
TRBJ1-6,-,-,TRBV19,CASRPTGGISPLHF,TGTGCCAGTAGGCCCACAGGCGGAATCTCACCCCTCCACTTT
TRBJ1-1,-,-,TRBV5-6,CASSLVSGGNTEAFF,TGTGCCAGCAGCTTGGTGTCGGGGGGGAACACTGAAGCTTTCTTT
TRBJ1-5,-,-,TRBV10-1,CASSISTGDSNQPQHF,TGCGCCAGCAGTATTTCGACAGGTGATAGCAATCAGCCCCAGCATTTT
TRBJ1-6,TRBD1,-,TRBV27,CASRIQTGLNSPLHF,TGTGCCAGCAGGATCCAGACAGGGCTTAATTCACCCCTCCACTTT
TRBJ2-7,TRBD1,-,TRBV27,CASSTPGQGIYEQYF,TGTGCCAGCAGCACCCCCGGACAGGGAATCTACGAGCAGTACTTC
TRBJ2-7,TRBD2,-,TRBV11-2,CASSWEGSEAIVSYEQYF,TGTGCCAGCAGCTGGGAGGGTAGCGAGGCTATTGTCTCCTACGAGCAGTACTTC
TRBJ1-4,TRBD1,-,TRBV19,CASSIIPPYRGPSEKLFF,TGTGCCAGTAGTATTATCCCCCCGTACAGGGGGCCCAGTGAAAAACTGTTTTTT
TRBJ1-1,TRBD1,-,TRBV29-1,CSVIDRENTEAFF,TGCAGCGTGATTGACAGGGAGAACACTGAAGCTTTCTTT
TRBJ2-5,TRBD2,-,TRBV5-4,CASSLGLAGGQETQYF,TGTGCCAGCAGCTTGGGATTAGCGGGGGGCCAAGAGACCCAGTACTTC
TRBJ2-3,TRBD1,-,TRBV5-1,CASGGQGDRTDTQYF,TGCGCCAGCGGCGGACAGGGGGATCGCACAGATACGCAGTATTTT
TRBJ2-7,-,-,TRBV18,CASSPGSEQYF,TGTGCCAGCTCACCTGGGAGCGAGCAGTACTTC
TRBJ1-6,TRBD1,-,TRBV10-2,CASSGSGQGNSPLHF,TGCGCCAGCAGTGGTTCGGGACAGGGGAATTCACCCCTCCACTTT
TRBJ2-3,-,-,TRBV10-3,CAIRKTGASTDTQYF,TGTGCCATCAGGAAGACAGGCGCTAGCACAGATACGCAGTATTTT
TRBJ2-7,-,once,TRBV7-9,CASRGDSAYEQYF,TGTGCCAGCAGGGGGGACTCGGCGTACGAGCAGTACTTC
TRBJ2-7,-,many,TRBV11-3,CASSFRQGHYEQYF,TGTGCCAGCAGCTTTCGTCAGGGCCACTACGAGCAGTACTTC
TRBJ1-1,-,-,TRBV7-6,CASSLSWTEQNTEAFF,TGTGCCAGCAGCTTATCATGGACAGAGCAGAACACTGAAGCTTTCTTT
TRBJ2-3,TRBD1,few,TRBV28,CASNLQGASTDTQYF,TGTGCCAGCAACCTACAGGGGGCGAGCACAGATACGCAGTATTTT
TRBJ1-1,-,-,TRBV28,CASSLLGRLNTEAFF,TGTGCCAGCAGTTTATTAGGGAGGCTGAACACTGAAGCTTTCTTT
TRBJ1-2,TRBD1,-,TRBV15,CATSRDRTGSYGYTF,TGTGCCACCAGCAGAGATAGGACAGGGAGCTATGGCTACACCTTC
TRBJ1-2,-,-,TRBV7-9,CASGRVIYGYTF,TGTGCCAGCGGTCGGGTGATCTATGGCTACACCTTC
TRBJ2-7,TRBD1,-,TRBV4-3,CASSPLTGAFYEQYF,TGCGCCAGCAGCCCACTGACAGGGGCATTCTACGAGCAGTACTTC
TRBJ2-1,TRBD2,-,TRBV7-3,CASSLAGVSNEQFF,TGTGCCAGCAGCCTAGCGGGAGTGTCAAATGAGCAGTTCTTC
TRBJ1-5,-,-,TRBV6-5,CASSNGGGYNQPQHF,TGTGCCAGCTCAAACGGGGGGGGATACAATCAGCCCCAGCATTTT
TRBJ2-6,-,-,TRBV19,CATSPGGGPGANVLTF,TGTGCCACCTCCCCTGGGGGGGGGCCTGGGGCCAACGTCCTGACTTTC
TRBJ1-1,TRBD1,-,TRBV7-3,CASSLQGGSRKAFF,TGTGCCAGCAGCTTACAGGGGGGAAGTCGCAAGGCTTTCTTT
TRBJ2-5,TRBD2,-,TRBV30,CAWNTGTSGRHQETQYF,TGTGCCTGGAACACCGGGACTAGCGGAAGGCACCAAGAGACCCAGTACTTC
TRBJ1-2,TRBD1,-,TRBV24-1,CATSDATGGAAYGYTF,TGTGCCACCAGTGATGCTACAGGGGGCGCGGCCTATGGCTACACCTTC
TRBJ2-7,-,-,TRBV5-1,CASSVPTGGPNEQYF,TGCGCCAGCAGCGTCCCGACGGGGGGCCCCAACGAGCAGTACTTC
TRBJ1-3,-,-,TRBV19,CASSIVSGGNTIYF,TGTGCCAGTAGTATAGTCAGCGGAGGAAACACCATATATTTT
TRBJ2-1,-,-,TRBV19,CASSIDPGDFEFF,TGTGCCAGTAGTATAGATCCGGGGGACTTCGAGTTCTTC
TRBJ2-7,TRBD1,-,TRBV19,CASSIGTGSNYEQYF,TGTGCCAGTAGTATTGGGACAGGGTCTAACTACGAGCAGTACTTC
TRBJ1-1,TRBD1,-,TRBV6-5,CASNQGQVATEAFF,TGTGCCAGCAACCAAGGACAGGTGGCCACTGAAGCTTTCTTT
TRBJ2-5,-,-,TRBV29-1,CSVATETQYF,TGCAGCGTGGCCACGGAGACCCAGTACTTC
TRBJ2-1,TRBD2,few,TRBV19,CASRTLAGASYNEQFF,TGTGCCAGTAGGACTTTAGCGGGAGCGTCCTACAATGAGCAGTTCTTC
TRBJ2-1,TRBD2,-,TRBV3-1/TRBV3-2,CASSPGLARQQFF,TGTGCCAGCAGCCCGGGACTAGCGAGACAGCAGTTCTTC
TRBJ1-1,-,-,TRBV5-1,CASSPGQGGSWTFF,TGCGCCAGCAGCCCGGGGCAGGGAGGGAGTTGGACTTTCTTT
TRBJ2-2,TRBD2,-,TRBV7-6,CASSPLNGLGDTGELFF,TGTGCCAGCAGCCCCCTGAATGGACTAGGGGACACCGGGGAGCTGTTTTTT
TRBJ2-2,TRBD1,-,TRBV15,CATSSGTGSTGELFF,TGTGCCACCAGCAGCGGGACAGGGAGCACCGGGGAGCTGTTTTTT
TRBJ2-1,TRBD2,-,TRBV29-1,CSLGGLAGYDEQFF,TGCAGCTTAGGAGGACTAGCGGGATATGATGAGCAGTTCTTC
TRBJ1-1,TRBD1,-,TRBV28,CASSLPRTGRNTEAFF,TGTGCCAGCAGTTTACCTCGGACAGGGCGCAACACTGAAGCTTTCTTT
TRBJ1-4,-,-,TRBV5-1,CASSFGGAAEKLFF,TGCGCCAGCAGCTTCGGGGGAGCGGCTGAAAAACTGTTTTTT
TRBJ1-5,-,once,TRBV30,CAWRDSSNQPQHF,TGTGCCTGGAGAGACAGTAGCAATCAGCCCCAGCATTTT
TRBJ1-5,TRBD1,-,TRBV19,CASDSGQRTGQPQHF,TGTGCCAGCGATTCGGGACAGAGGACCGGCCAGCCCCAACATTTT
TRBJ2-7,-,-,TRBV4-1,CASSRTGTPAYEQYF,TGCGCCAGCAGCCGAACCGGGACACCAGCCTACGAGCAGTACTTC
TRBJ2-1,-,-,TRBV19,CASSIGARANEQFF,TGTGCCAGTAGTATAGGAGCTCGCGCCAATGAGCAGTTCTTC
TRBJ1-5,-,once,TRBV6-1,CASSDNTGSQPQHF,TGTGCCAGCAGTGATAATACAGGGAGTCAGCCCCAGCATTTT